These 17 T cell receptor beta chains were sequenced from one sample in a study of long-term antiretroviral therapy in people with HIV. Survey-level resolution applied to immunoSEQ assay v3.0. Profiling relied on immunoSEQ multiplex PCR, and the TCRdb table lists in-frame clones only, not all of them. The table includes about 20,000 clones, over 80% detected once. This material consisted of unsorted PBMCs, taken around 4 years after starting antiretroviral therapy. These receptors were taken from a man younger than 35 with HIV.

The genes are TRBV27 and TRBJ1-1; D is ambiguous. V was pared by 2 bases and J by 4 bases, with 8 bases between. Germline V CDR1 and CDR2: MNHEY, SMNVEV (reference sequence). CDR3 length equals 13 residues. The CDR3 spells CASSLQVGTEAFF. The CDR3 DNA reads as TGTGCCAGCAGTTTACAGGTAGGCACTGAAGCTTTCTTT.

The rearrangement uses TRBV4-1 and TRBJ1-4, with TRBD1 matching 9 bases. This CDR3 has 15 amino acids. Germline CDR1 MGHRA, CDR2 YSYEKL. V lost 2 bases, J lost 5 bases, and 3 bases stayed unmatched. The CDR3 here is CASSQTGTGNEKLFF. CDR3 coding DNA: TGCGCCAGCAGCCAAACCGGGACAGGGAATGAAAAACTGTTTTTT.

The chain has TRBV5-4 and TRBJ1-4; weak D call: TRBD1 (6 bases). V was pared by 0 bases and J by 8 bases, with 14 bases between. CDR1 SGHNT and CDR2 YYREEE come from the germline V gene (reference sequence). This CDR3 spans 15 amino acids. CDR3 in amino acids: CASSLGGGAGEKLFF. Written as DNA, the CDR3 is TGTGCCAGCAGCTTGGGCGGGGGCGCAGGGGAAAAACTGTTTTTT.

This clone has just one count. The chain has TRBV7-6 and TRBJ2-3, with D hard to call. Germline values: CDR1 SGHVS, CDR2 FNYEAQ. The CDR3 contains 14 residues. V gave up 2 bases and J gave up 0 bases, with 6 bases separating them. Here the CDR3 reads CASSLSSSTDTQYF. The CDR3 DNA reads TGTGCCAGCAGCTTAAGTTCCAGCACAGATACGCAGTATTTT.

CDR3 sequence reads: CASSRQGAFTEAFF. CDR3 DNA: TGTGCCAGCAGTCGACAGGGGGCGTTTACTGAAGCTTTCTTT. The rearrangement links TRBV6-5 to TRBJ1-1; 10 bases match TRBD1. Losses at the gene ends were 5 bases for V and 5 bases for J; bases not matched to a gene: 5. The CDR3 runs 14 residues. CDR1 and CDR2 (germline): MNHEY, SVGAGI.

The chain combines TRBV6-5 with TRBJ1-1, with D tentatively TRBD1 (5 bases). Germline V CDR1 and CDR2: MNHEY, SVGAGI. The V and J ends lost 5 bases and 4 bases respectively, with 14 bases between them. CDR3 size: 14 residues. The DNA for the CDR3 is TGTGCCAGCAGTCCTCAGGGTTTCGGCACTGAAGCTTTCTTT. Its protein product is CASSPQGFGTEAFF.

The sample holds one count of this clone. V usage is TRBV12-5 and J usage is TRBJ2-5; tentatively, D is TRBD2 (5 bases). The CDR3 spans 12 residues. The ends were cut back, 3 bases at V and 9 bases at J, with 11 bases in the middle. Germline-derived CDR1 and CDR2 are LGHNT and FRNRAP. CDR3 coding DNA: TGTGCTAGTGGTTTTGAACGCGGGCCCCAGTACTTC. Residues: CASGFERGPQYF.

The rearrangement joins TRBV11-2 to TRBJ2-7; perhaps TRBD1 as D (5 bases). This CDR3 is 15 amino acids long. The V gene lost 5 bases and the J gene lost 7 bases, with 21 bases spanning the gap. Looked up from germline, CDR1 is SGHAT and CDR2 is FQNNGV. The CDR3 DNA reads as TGTGCCAGCAGCGCAACAGGACCGAACGTGGGGGAGCAGTACTTC. It translates to CASSATGPNVGEQYF.

In this sample, this clone turned up a few times. V is TRBV20-1 and J is TRBJ2-7, with D unresolved. The CDR3 length is 11 residues. Germline assignment: CDR1 DFQATT and CDR2 SNEGSKA (reference sequence). The ends were cut back, 3 bases at V and 4 bases at J, with 7 bases in the middle. The CDR3 coding sequence is TGCAGTGCTAGTCCGGGTTACGAGCAGTACTTC. Its protein is CSASPGYEQYF.

The chain links TRBV7-9 to TRBJ2-4; D unresolved. Germline V gene lookup returns CDR1 SEHNR and CDR2 FQNEAQ (reference sequence). V was trimmed by 5 bases and J by 15 bases, leaving 29 bases between them. The CDR3 is 16 residues long. The CDR3 reads CASSLPPLLPSDELYF. The CDR3 nucleotides read TGTGCCAGCAGCCTACCCCCCCTGTTGCCCTCCGATGAGCTGTACTTC.

The chain links TRBV28 to TRBJ2-1; no firm D call. Germline CDR1 reads MDHEN; CDR2 reads SYDVKM. This CDR3 has 12 amino acids. The V end was cut by 5 bases, the J end by 9 bases, with 11 bases between. The CDR3 DNA sequence: TGTGCCAGCAGTCGATTGGACGGTGAGCAGTTCTTC. Translating it yields CASSRLDGEQFF.

The chain combines TRBV11-2 with TRBJ2-1; D is perhaps TRBD1 or TRBD2 (6 bases each). There are 15 residues in the CDR3. In germline, CDR1 is SGHAT, CDR2 FQNNGV. Trimming took off 8 bases at V and 2 bases at J, with 16 bases between the two ends. The CDR3 nucleotides are TGTGCCAGCTCAAACGAGGGGGGACCCTACAATGAGCAGTTCTTC. Translating it yields CASSNEGGPYNEQFF.

V and J are TRBV6-1 and TRBJ1-4; 12 bases line up with TRBD1. The CDR3 consists of 14 residues. The ends lost 8 bases at V and 7 bases at J; junction bases unmatched: 5. CDR1 and CDR2 (germline): MNHNS, SASEGT. CDR3 coding DNA: TGTGCCAGCGGGACAGGGGGCGCTAGTGAAAAACTGTTTTTT. Protein product: CASGTGGASEKLFF.

The chain uses TRBV29-1 and TRBJ1-2, with D unclear. Per the germline V gene, CDR1 is SQVTM and CDR2 is ANQGSEA. The CDR3 loop spans 15 amino acids. V lost 0 bases, J lost 4 bases, and 15 bases lay in between. Here the CDR3 reads CSVEDPDDLGYGYTF. The CDR3 nucleotides are TGCAGCGTTGAAGATCCAGACGACCTGGGCTATGGCTACACCTTC.

The genes are TRBV5-4 and TRBJ1-2, with 9 bases identical to TRBD1. This CDR3 comprises 15 residues. Germline V lookup: CDR1 SGHNT, CDR2 YYREEE (reference sequence). With 0 bases clipped from V and 4 bases from J, the junction kept 4 bases outside the gene matches. CDR3 sequence: CASSLDRGRLYGYTF. CDR3 bases: TGTGCCAGCAGCTTGGACAGGGGGCGCCTCTATGGCTACACCTTC. Using reference TRBV5-4 and TRBJ1-2 for the parts outside the CDR3, the full variable domain is ETGVTQSPTHLIKTRGQQVTLRCSSQSGHNTVSWYQQALGQGPQFIFQYYREEENGRGNFPPRFSGLQFPNYSSELNVNALELDDSALYLCASSLDRGRLYGYTFGSGTRLTVV.

The chain has TRBV27 and TRBJ1-2; TRBD1 matches at 8 bases. Trimming cost V 5 bases and J 4 bases; bases outside gene matches: 6. The germline gives CDR1 MNHEY, CDR2 SMNVEV (reference sequence). The CDR3 totals 14 residues. As DNA, the CDR3 is TGTGCCAGCAGTACCGGGACAGGCGGCTATGGCTACACCTTC. This codes for CASSTGTGGYGYTF.

The chain recombines TRBV4-2 with TRBJ2-3; TRBD1 is a possible D gene (5 bases). Looked up from germline, CDR1 is LGHNA and CDR2 is YNFKEQ. The CDR3 contains 14 residues. V lost 0 bases and J 2 bases, leaving 6 bases between the germline ends. This CDR3 is CASSQEGPTDTQYF. The CDR3 DNA reads as TGTGCCAGCAGCCAAGAGGGGCCCACAGATACGCAGTATTTT.